The entry below describes one T cell receptor beta chain. This clone has just a few counts. The specificity of this receptor is unknown. The junction does not match germline at one end; this may be a read error. This specimen belongs to a study of cytomegalovirus exposure and HLA in healthy donors (dated by TCRdb to 2017 to 2019). General notes on the study: An earlier analysis of roughly 610 of the donors reported about 300 Gb of sequence data and around 120 million unique TCR beta sequences obtained from some 170 million T cells. Roughly 300 gigabases of sequencing data and 70 million to 100 million unique TCR sequences made up an early release that covered over 550 HLA-typed donors. Among the roughly 390 genotyped donors, 81% belonged to the genetic ancestry cluster associated with self-reported Caucasian donors. The study aimed to test whether cataloging public T cell receptors could reveal signatures of past pathogen exposure. Using immunosequencing, the study profiled T cell repertoires from around 680 subjects and related those repertoires to cytomegalovirus serostatus. In addition to the first cohort of about 650 subjects, a separate validation cohort of over 90 different subjects was used. The study combined high-throughput TCR immunosequencing, statistical association of individual TCRs with disease status, and machine learning to predict cytomegalovirus infection status. In a later analysis, previously published TCR beta repertoires from 550 to 750 donors were re-analyzed and high-resolution HLA genotyping was added so that TCR occurrence patterns could be studied. Rather than drawing on any new phenotypic data, the later analysis identified candidate immune exposures from TCR beta sequences and the way those sequences occurred across donors. An earlier analysis of approximately 580 of the donors used high-throughput TCR beta sequencing to judge whether each TCR beta V gene segment behaved as functional or pseudogenic. Donor age, sex, ethnicity and CMV serostatus were collected together with the repertoire data. A later genetic analysis took genome-wide SNP genotypes for about three fifths of the 666 donors and used that subset as a discovery cohort. All discovery cohort repertoires had been generated using a single sequencing platform. HLA typing covered class I and class II loci at four-digit resolution. The number of typed donors differed by locus: 629-630 for A, B, C, DRB1 and DQB1; 500 to 550 for DQA1; around 610 for DPA1; and about 450 for DPB1. Because of strong linkage in the cohort, 5 or 6 DR-DQ haplotypes were treated as single units for association and clustering. Across about 370 genotyped donors of the cohort, an average of approximately 240,000 unique TCR beta nucleotide sequences per donor were sequenced, and approximately 17% of those sequences were non-productive.

In the germline V gene, CDR1 corresponds to MGHRA and CDR2 to YSYEKL. Reading from cysteine to phenylalanine, the CDR3 counts 16 amino acids. Solely the CDR3 DNA is kept, with 48 bases framed from the first base. Study-level results and caveats: In a later analysis, several top co-occurrence clusters were reported to appear linked to parvovirus B19, influenza, CMV and Epstein-Barr virus. Because the 87-base-pair reads could not distinguish some IMGT-functional V segments, including TRBV6-2 and TRBV6-3, those segments were excluded. A later analysis found that HLA-associated TCR beta chains were more clonally expanded and had lower generation probabilities than equally common non-associated chains. A later genetic analysis associated a missense DCLRE1C variant with V-gene and J-gene trimming of TCR beta chains, and an independent cohort replicated the association. Most TCR sequences were seen in very few donors, while some public TCRs were found in many individuals. According to a later analysis, TCR association rates differed among HLA loci, with DRB1 alleles showing the most associated TCRs and HLA-C alleles showing the fewest. Three of the identified cytomegalovirus-associated TCR beta chains were confirmed in vitro to be specific for cytomegalovirus antigens. In the study, 164 TCR beta chains were listed as associated with cytomegalovirus. Strong co-occurrence of HLA alleles, especially DR and DQ, made assigning TCR associations to individual alleles difficult. Sequencing depth was assumed to be roughly uniform across donors in the presence/absence analyses, though that assumption may not hold. It was suggested by the authors that the approach could potentially be generalized to other disease states and immunological phenotypes. In an earlier analysis of a few hundred of the donors, most TCR beta V segments were observed in productive rearrangements about 90% or about 30% of the time, broadly matching IMGT annotations. A later analysis associated 16,951 TCR beta sequences with specific HLA alleles at a false discovery rate of 0.05. This cohort had only TCR beta chains sequenced, and the lack of alpha or paired-chain data limited which features could be detected. CMV serostatus was the only immune exposure information available for the cohort. In both the original and validation cohorts, the classifier was reported to diagnose cytomegalovirus status with high specificity and sensitivity. Because counts were too low, more than 15 rarely observed V segments, including chromosome 9 orphons, were excluded from the earlier analysis of 587 of the donors. Correlated functional status among segregating V segments might reflect linkage disequilibrium, but an unknown experimental factor could not be ruled out. Compared with the approximately 670-donor mean, donors in an Asian-associated ancestry cluster had fewer N-insertions in productive TCRs, according to a later genetic analysis. A cluster of highly shared sequence variants was judged likely to be a technical artifact of the sequencing pipeline. A further reported finding was that TCR beta sequences accurately predicted the HLA-A and HLA-B alleles for most subjects in the first cohort. Because HLA typing was unavailable for some donors at each locus, only the typed subset was used in association tests. According to a later analysis, most CMV-associated TCR beta chains appeared to be HLA-restricted, and the HLA associations seemed to be driven largely by CMV exposure.

The cohort consisted of more than 650 healthy bone marrow donors. All cohort members were sampled while nominally healthy, although unrecorded immune exposures were likely present. The donor tested CMV seronegative and was one of the 352 seronegative cohort members. Each donor provided a peripheral blood sample, and peripheral blood mononuclear cells were used for TCR beta sequencing. Genomic DNA was extracted from the blood cell samples with the Qiagen DNeasy Blood Extraction Kit. The library was built by means of the immunoSEQ multiplex PCR assay. The multiplex PCR relied on a mix of 60 forward primers for TCR Vbeta segments and 13 reverse primers for TCR Jbeta segments. A multiplex PCR assay on genomic DNA amplified the CDR3 region of rearranged TCR beta genes. Amplified TCR beta libraries were sequenced as 87-base-pair reads on the Illumina HiSeq System. Regarding the original processing steps: Across the 700 or so repertoires, a later analysis counted roughly 77 million unique TCR beta chains, around 11 million of which were shared by at least two donors. Raw reads were error-corrected and collapsed into unique sequences by a nearest-neighbor algorithm in which closely related sequences were merged to remove PCR and sequencing errors. Alignment of CDR3 sequences to IMGT reference sequences was used to assign V, D and J gene segments. Each retained sequence needed at least a six-nucleotide match to both a V gene segment and a J gene segment. A rearrangement was called productive if the CDR3 had no stop codons and remained in frame with V and J, and every other rearrangement was called non-productive. Following IMGT convention, CDR3 was defined as the stretch from the second conserved V-encoded cysteine up to the conserved J-encoded phenylalanine. The earlier analysis of a few hundred of the donors excluded any sequence lacking an unambiguous match to a single V gene segment. An earlier analysis of several hundred of the donors called V segments functional above 56.7% productive rearrangements and segregating when the between-donor standard deviation exceeded 5%. A statistical classification framework was built to diagnose cytomegalovirus status from the catalog of TCR beta chain sequences. V and J gene assignment, in a later analysis, came from comparing TCR nucleotide sequences with IMGT/GENE-DB human TR gene sequences. A later analysis assigned CDR3 sequences and most-parsimonious VDJ recombination scenarios with the TCRdist pipeline. In a later analysis, every TCR beta chain was defined by the combination of its CDR3 amino acid sequence and its V-gene family, and reads without a unique V-gene family were dropped. As a way to deal with suspected cross-contamination and a sequencing artifact, a later analysis dropped approximately 590 nucleotide sequences that were highly shared and had low generation probability. In a later analysis, a clonal expansion index for each public chain was calculated from normalized within-repertoire ranks of inferred template counts. In a later analysis, generation probabilities were computed with a VDJ recombination model fitted to out-of-frame rearrangements, and the resulting probabilities were checked against IGoR. A later analysis scored TCR-TCR, TCR-HLA and TCR-CMV co-occurrence with hypergeometric tests, applying a repertoire-size bias correction to TCR pairs. False discovery rates were estimated in a later analysis by permuting HLA or CMV assignments 20 times. A later analysis grouped co-occurring TCRs with DBSCAN, adding TCRdist sequence similarity when clustering within HLA-allele-positive subsets. For co-occurrence clustering, repertoires with fewer than 30,000 or more than 120,000 public chains were excluded, along with four to six repertoires with anomalous nucleotide sharing. TCRdb re-hosts the immuneACCESS table, in-frame sequences only. Its copies lack some clones; in the studies checked, an unresolved V gene accounts for under half of them, and the cause for the rest is not known. V and J calls and clone size are those listed in that table; D and trimming were worked out from the DNA. The sample table lists under 150,000 clones, roughly a tenth of them with a count of one. The ten largest clones add up to 3% of the sample.

The rearranged chain carries TRBV4-1 and TRBJ1-5; 7 junctional bases match TRBD1. Sequenced sample: PBMCs. This sequence originates from a man in his thirties or forties in good health and CMV-seronegative. The DNA is TGCGCCAGCAGTCAAGTAGTCGGGACAGCCAATCAGCCCCAGCATTTT. Its protein is CASSQVVGTANQPQHF.